The 18 T cell receptor beta chains given below trace back to one sample, sequenced in a study of blood T cell repertoires in COVID-19. The table came from immunoSEQ multiplex PCR; TCRdb's copy has only in-frame clones and leaves some out. The sample has approximately 390,000 clones; about 90% are singletons. Material: peripheral blood. These receptors came from a woman in her sixties or seventies with COVID-19, enrolled during active disease.

The rearrangement joins TRBV4-2 to TRBJ2-1; the match to TRBD2 covers 14 bases. V trimming: 3 bases; J trimming: 6 bases; junction bases outside the gene matches: 4. This CDR3 is built from 16 residues. Germline V gene data show CDR1 as LGHNA and CDR2 as YNFKEQ. CDR3 in amino acids: CASSQTSGGALNEQFF. CDR3 bases: TGTGCCAGCAGCCAGACTAGCGGGGGGGCTCTCAATGAGCAGTTCTTC.

The chain couples TRBV6-2 or TRBV6-3 to TRBJ1-5; 9 bases align to TRBD1. The CDR3 length is 18 residues. Germline CDR1 is MNHEY and CDR2 is SVGEGT. J lost 6 bases, V lost 4 bases, and 16 bases had no gene match. The CDR3 sequence: CASSWVPGQGLRSQPQHF. CDR3 in DNA: TGTGCCAGCAGTTGGGTCCCGGGACAGGGACTTCGAAGTCAGCCCCAGCATTTT.

The V gene is TRBV24-1, the J gene TRBJ2-1; 9 bases agree with TRBD2. The V and J ends lost 4 bases and 7 bases, in that order; junction bases with no gene match: 10. Germline CDR1 KGHDR, CDR2 SFDVKD. This CDR3 has 16 amino acids. CDR3 amino acids: CATSDPGGGVWNEQFF. The DNA of the CDR3 is TGTGCCACCAGTGACCCCGGCGGGGGGGTTTGGAATGAGCAGTTCTTC.

The chain recombines TRBV9 with TRBJ2-1; 7 bases map to TRBD2. This CDR3 spans 15 amino acids. Germline values: CDR1 SGDLS, CDR2 YYNGEE. J gave up 3 bases and V 4 bases, and 7 bases lay outside the gene matches. DNA for the CDR3: TGTGCCAGCAGCCTCGGACTAGGAAACTACAATGAGCAGTTCTTC. It translates to CASSLGLGNYNEQFF. Looking up the rest from reference TRBV9 and TRBJ2-1 gives the full variable domain: DSGVTQTPKHLITATGQRVTLRCSPRSGDLSVYWYQQSLDQGLQFLIQYYNGEERAKGNILERFSAQQFPDLHSELNLSSLELGDSALYFCASSLGLGNYNEQFFGPGTRLTVL.

V is TRBV19 and J is TRBJ2-2; 10 nucleotides align to TRBD1. Germline CDR1 LNHDA, CDR2 SQIVND (reference sequence). Trimming cost V 6 bases and J 6 bases; bases outside gene matches: 1. This CDR3 is built from 13 residues. The CDR3 sequence: CASSDRGPGELFF. As DNA, the CDR3 is TGTGCCAGTAGCGACAGGGGGCCCGGGGAGCTGTTTTTT.

V gene TRBV9 combines with J gene TRBJ1-2; maybe TRBD1 (5 bases). Germline V gives CDR1 SGDLS, CDR2 YYNGEE. The V end lost 0 bases, the J end lost 4 bases, and 10 bases lay between the germline ends. The CDR3 has 14 residues. The DNA for the CDR3 is TGTGCCAGCAGCGTAGGCGGGGGACTCTATGGCTACACCTTC. Translation: CASSVGGGLYGYTF.

As concerns this clone: The sample holds other DNA sequences that translate to the same CDR3. V is TRBV27 and J is TRBJ2-7; TRBD1 aligns across 11 bases. The CDR3 length is 15 residues. Per germline, CDR1 MNHEY and CDR2 SMNVEV (reference sequence). V lost 6 bases to trimming and J lost 3 bases; unmatched junction nucleotides: 7. CDR3 protein: CASSPTGTGGYEQYF. The CDR3 coding sequence is TGTGCCAGCAGCCCCACGGGGACAGGGGGCTACGAGCAGTACTTC.

The genes are TRBV5-4 and TRBJ1-6, with D maybe TRBD1 (5 bases). Trimming removed 0 bases from V and 6 bases from J, with 10 bases in between. Germline assignment: CDR1 SGHNT and CDR2 YYREEE (reference sequence). The CDR3 has 15 amino acids. The CDR3 nucleotides are TGTGCCAGCAGCTTGGTCGGGGGGGGTAATTCACCCCTCCACTTT. Its translation is CASSLVGGGNSPLHF.

The rearrangement joins TRBV5-6 to TRBJ2-5; D perhaps matches TRBD2 (6 bases). The CDR3 is 13 residues long. The V gene's germline CDR1 is SGHDT and CDR2 YYEEEE. The V end lost 4 bases, the J end lost 4 bases, and 11 bases lay between the germline ends. CDR3 sequence (DNA): TGTGCCAGCAGCCTCGGGACTCCAGAGACCCAGTACTTC. It encodes CASSLGTPETQYF.

V gene TRBV10-3 combines with J gene TRBJ1-1; 8 nucleotides align to TRBD1. The J segment lost 4 bases and the V segment lost 6 bases, leaving 4 bases of the junction unmatched. The CDR3 extends over 13 amino acids. Germline V gene lookup returns CDR1 ENHRY and CDR2 SYGVKD. The CDR3 reads CAISLQGVTEAFF. In nucleotides, the CDR3 is TGTGCCATCAGCCTACAGGGGGTCACTGAAGCTTTCTTT.

The rearrangement joins TRBV10-3 to TRBJ2-2, with TRBD1 identical over 10 bases. The V gene's germline CDR1 is ENHRY and CDR2 SYGVKD. Unmatched junction bases numbered 6, after V lost 4 bases and J lost 7 bases. This CDR3 has 15 amino acids. The CDR3 spells CAISASGTGVGELFF. CDR3 bases: TGTGCCATCAGTGCTTCCGGGACAGGGGTCGGGGAGCTGTTTTTT.

The chain combines TRBV5-1 with TRBJ1-2, with 7 bases matching TRBD1. The CDR3 is 16 amino acids. Trimming at V came to 4 bases and at J to 1 base, leaving 10 bases not matched to a gene. Germline CDR1 and CDR2: SGHRS and YFSETQ. CDR3 coding DNA: TGCGCCAGCAGCACGCGTCCCGGGACAGATAACTATGGCTACACCTTC. The encoded protein is CASSTRPGTDNYGYTF.

The chain carries TRBV9 and TRBJ2-7; weak D call: TRBD1 (6 bases). V dropped 3 bases and J dropped 2 bases, with 9 bases sitting between them. CDR1 is SGDLS and CDR2 is YYNGEE in the germline V gene. The CDR3 is made up of 13 amino acids. CDR3 nucleotides: TGTGCCAGCAGCGGAGGGGGTGCCTACGAGCAGTACTTC. Protein: CASSGGGAYEQYF. Drawing the rest from reference TRBV9 and TRBJ2-7, the complete variable domain is DSGVTQTPKHLITATGQRVTLRCSPRSGDLSVYWYQQSLDQGLQFLIQYYNGEERAKGNILERFSAQQFPDLHSELNLSSLELGDSALYFCASSGGGAYEQYFGPGTRLTVT.

The chain is built from TRBV7-9 and TRBJ2-7; 9 bases match TRBD1. Trimming cost V 5 bases and J 5 bases; bases outside gene matches: 10. The CDR3 is 15 residues long. CDR1 is SEHNR, CDR2 FQNEAQ, per germline (reference sequence). The DNA of the CDR3 is TGTGCCAGCAGCCCAGGGACAGGGAGGGTGGACGAGCAGTACTTC. The encoded protein is CASSPGTGRVDEQYF.

The chain couples TRBV4-2 to TRBJ2-7, with 12 bases that match TRBD2. The CDR3 contains 21 residues. The junction had 24 bases not matched to a gene; V was cut back by 4 bases and J by 5 bases. The germline CDR1 and CDR2 sequences are LGHNA and YNFKEQ. CDR3 in DNA: TGTGCCAGCAGCCTCCTATCCCAGCCCCTAGCGGGGGGGCTTTTACCCCACGAGCAGTACTTC. Amino acid sequence: CASSLLSQPLAGGLLPHEQYF.

This chain joins TRBV7-3 and TRBJ2-2; 7 bases agree with TRBD1. Germline loops: CDR1 SGHTA, CDR2 FQGTGA. This CDR3 has 17 residues. V dropped 2 bases and J dropped 2; count of bases not matched to a gene: 8. In nucleotides, the CDR3 is TGTGCCAGCAGCTTACAGTCCGGGACAGTAAACACCGGGGAGCTGTTTTTT. Translating it yields CASSLQSGTVNTGELFF.

This chain joins TRBV5-5 and TRBJ2-7, with 7 bases aligning to TRBD1. V was pared by 1 base and J by 5 bases, with 3 bases of the junction left unmatched. Germline assignment: CDR1 SGHKS and CDR2 YYEKEE (reference sequence). The CDR3 is 13 amino acids. This CDR3 is CASSLLGQHEQYF. DNA for the CDR3: TGTGCCAGCAGCTTGCTGGGACAGCACGAGCAGTACTTC.

The rearrangement links TRBV9 to TRBJ1-1, with TRBD1 identical over 10 bases. This CDR3 spans 15 amino acids. Germline CDR1 and CDR2: SGDLS and YYNGEE. Trimming at V came to 3 bases and at J to 4 bases, leaving 6 bases not matched to a gene. CDR3 bases: TGTGCCAGCAGCGAGGAAGGGACAGGGGTCACTGAAGCTTTCTTT. It encodes CASSEEGTGVTEAFF.